The present T cell receptor (beta chain) was sequenced within a study of blood T cell repertoires in COVID-19. Study information: From T cells, B-cell-depleted T cells, or PBMCs came the material, which was cDNA or gDNA.

The participants were between roughly 18 and 89 years old and came from under 25 US areas. Allocation to cohorts depended on clinical history reported by the participants. Each recovered donor of Cohort 3 presented with two negative PCRs, clearance, or symptom resolution. Sequencing was performed with immunoSEQ multiplex PCR; in TCRdb, only in-frame clones are kept and a portion is missing. The sample yields some 420,000 clones, around 89% seen once. The CDR3 has 15 amino acids. V lost 3 bases to trimming and J lost 9 bases, with 17 bases between them. Germline V gives CDR1 KGHDR, CDR2 SFDVKD. The clonotype originates from a man aged 25-45 years who had recovered from COVID-19. The chain carries TRBV24-1 and TRBJ1-5; the D is unclear. The sample comprised PBMCs or T cells enriched from blood (not recorded which). DNA for the CDR3: TGTGCCACCAGTGATACAAGAGACATTCAAGGGCCCCAGCATTTT. As protein: CATSDTRDIQGPQHF.